Shown below are 4 T cell receptor beta chains from a single sample sequenced in a study of persistence of HIV-infected CD4 T cells. This was the immunoSEQ version 4 assay in survey mode. The protocol was immunoSEQ multiplex PCR, while the TCRdb copy is restricted to in-frame clones and leaves out a portion. The top ten hold around 6.6% of the sample, which has fewer than 35,000 clones, 82% seen once. The antigens these receptors bind are not known. Stimulation used 8.5 to 10 ug/mL lysate from CMV-infected fibroblasts. CD40L-negative CD69-negative CD45RO-high memory CD4+ T cells were sorted as populations depleted of antigen-responding cells. The sequences come from CD4+ T cells sorted from PBMCs after approximately 19-hour stimulation, collected from a patient who received antiretroviral therapy. Receptor source: an adult woman with HIV who was CMV-seropositive.

The V and J genes are TRBV5-4 and TRBJ1-1; D unresolved. Trimming took off 4 bases at V and 6 bases at J, with 10 bases between the two ends. This CDR3 is 12 amino acids long. Germline lookup yields CDR1 SGHNT and CDR2 YYREEE (reference sequence). DNA for the CDR3: TGTGCCAGCAGCCTAGACTACGCTGAAGCTTTCTTT. This encodes CASSLDYAEAFF.

The chain has TRBV28 and TRBJ1-1; a possible D gene is TRBD1 (5 bases). CDR3 length: 12 residues. The V gene's germline CDR1 is MDHEN and CDR2 SYDVKM. V was cut by 5 bases and J by 6 bases, with 10 bases left in between. The CDR3 DNA reads as TGTGCCAGCAGTCTCCGACAGCCTGAAGCTTTCTTT. This gives the protein CASSLRQPEAFF.

The J gene is TRBJ1-6, the V gene TRBV4-1; 8 nucleotides line up with TRBD1. Looked up from germline, CDR1 is MGHRA and CDR2 is YSYEKL. With V trimmed by 8 bases and J by 6 bases, 9 bases remained unmatched. There are 15 residues in the CDR3. The CDR3 bases are TGCGCCAGCGGACCGAGGACAGGGTTTAATTCACCCCTCCACTTT. Translating it yields CASGPRTGFNSPLHF.

This chain joins TRBV27 and TRBJ2-5; tentative D call: TRBD1 (6 bases). The V gene lost 3 bases and the J gene lost 5 bases, with 16 bases spanning the gap. CDR1 and CDR2 from the germline V gene are MNHEY and SMNVEV (reference sequence). The CDR3 runs to 15 residues. CDR3 sequence (DNA): TGTGCCAGCAGTTTTGCAGGGGCCCTGGGGGAGACCCAGTACTTC. This sequence encodes CASSFAGALGETQYF.